These T cell receptor beta chains were read from a single sample in a study of T cell responses to AZD1222 COVID-19 vaccine. Repertoires were generated with immunoSEQ multiplex PCR, while TCRdb's copy carries only in-frame clones and drops some. The sample contains 180,000 or so clones, over 90% of which appear only once. The material was peripheral blood, obtained on day 0 of AZD1222 vaccination. These TCRs come from an adult in good health. CDR3s include the opening cysteine and the closing phenylalanine or tryptophan. Each record gives: D gene, V gene, J gene, CDR3 length, clone size, CDR3 protein, CDR3 DNA. D genes are given only for firm matches. Rows may omit the clone size; those that give it use once, few, many or a size class.

d_gene: -
v_gene: TRBV2
j_gene: TRBJ2-7
len: 13
abundance: few
CDR3aa: CASTSGTSYEQYF
CDR3nt: TGTGCCAGCACCTCCGGGACCTCCTACGAGCAGTACTTC

d_gene: -
v_gene: TRBV7-6
j_gene: TRBJ2-3
len: 15
abundance: -
CDR3aa: CASSWSAGSTDTQYF
CDR3nt: TGTGCCAGCAGCTGGTCGGCGGGGAGCACAGATACGCAGTATTTT

d_gene: -
v_gene: TRBV25-1
j_gene: TRBJ1-2
len: 16
abundance: -
CDR3aa: CASRDGGGATVYGYTF
CDR3nt: TGTGCCAGCAGGGATGGAGGGGGGGCGACGGTTTATGGCTACACCTTC

d_gene: TRBD1
v_gene: TRBV27
j_gene: TRBJ2-7
len: 11
abundance: -
CDR3aa: CASEDGQGQYF
CDR3nt: TGTGCCAGCGAAGACGGACAGGGGCAGTACTTC

d_gene: TRBD1
v_gene: TRBV4-1
j_gene: TRBJ1-6
len: 17
abundance: -
CDR3aa: CASSHPGVGTGDSPLHF
CDR3nt: TGCGCCAGCAGCCACCCGGGAGTAGGGACAGGGGATTCACCCCTCCACTTT

d_gene: TRBD1
v_gene: TRBV10-3
j_gene: TRBJ1-3
len: 19
abundance: -
CDR3aa: CAISDRTGGAGTPGNTIYF
CDR3nt: TGTGCCATCAGTGACAGGACAGGGGGCGCGGGAACGCCTGGAAACACCATATATTTT

d_gene: -
v_gene: TRBV19
j_gene: TRBJ2-1
len: 16
abundance: -
CDR3aa: CASSSVGGRVNNEQFF
CDR3nt: TGTGCCAGTAGTTCAGTAGGAGGCAGGGTTAATAATGAGCAGTTCTTC

d_gene: TRBD2
v_gene: TRBV10-3
j_gene: TRBJ2-7
len: 14
abundance: once
CDR3aa: CAIKHGGGSYEQYF
CDR3nt: TGTGCCATCAAACACGGGGGGGGCTCCTACGAGCAGTACTTC

d_gene: -
v_gene: TRBV5-5
j_gene: TRBJ2-1
len: 16
abundance: -
CDR3aa: CASSPPGARSYNEQFF
CDR3nt: TGTGCCAGCAGCCCACCGGGAGCAAGGTCCTACAATGAGCAGTTCTTC

d_gene: -
v_gene: TRBV5-1
j_gene: TRBJ2-1
len: 11
abundance: -
CDR3aa: CASSLNDEQFF
CDR3nt: TGCGCCAGCAGCTTGAACGATGAGCAGTTCTTC

d_gene: -
v_gene: TRBV27
j_gene: TRBJ1-5
len: 16
abundance: -
CDR3aa: CASRLSWSSSNQPQHF
CDR3nt: TGTGCCAGCAGGTTAAGTTGGAGTAGTAGCAATCAGCCCCAGCATTTT

d_gene: TRBD2
v_gene: TRBV15
j_gene: TRBJ2-7
len: 16
abundance: -
CDR3aa: CATSREGAGNSYEQYF
CDR3nt: TGTGCCACCAGCAGAGAAGGAGCGGGGAACTCCTACGAGCAGTACTTC

d_gene: TRBD1
v_gene: TRBV10-3
j_gene: TRBJ1-5
len: 15
abundance: -
CDR3aa: CATRGGLQINQPQHF
CDR3nt: TGTGCCACCAGGGGGGGCCTACAGATCAATCAGCCCCAGCATTTT

d_gene: -
v_gene: TRBV21-1
j_gene: TRBJ2-3
len: 14
abundance: -
CDR3aa: CASGGRGLTDTQYF
CDR3nt: TGTGCCAGCGGAGGGCGGGGCCTCACAGATACGCAGTATTTT

d_gene: -
v_gene: TRBV4-1
j_gene: TRBJ1-6
len: 16
abundance: -
CDR3aa: CASSQPAGRINSPLHF
CDR3nt: TGCGCCAGCAGCCAGCCGGCGGGACGGATAAATTCACCCCTCCACTTT

d_gene: -
v_gene: TRBV6-5
j_gene: TRBJ2-3
len: 15
abundance: -
CDR3aa: CASSPFSGDTDTQYF
CDR3nt: TGTGCCAGCAGCCCATTCTCGGGGGACACAGATACGCAGTATTTT

d_gene: -
v_gene: TRBV24-1
j_gene: TRBJ2-7
len: 14
abundance: -
CDR3aa: CATSDSRQPYEQYF
CDR3nt: TGTGCCACCAGTGATTCAAGACAGCCCTACGAGCAGTACTTC

d_gene: -
v_gene: TRBV2
j_gene: TRBJ2-5
len: 12
abundance: -
CDR3aa: CASKNERETQYF
CDR3nt: TGTGCCAGCAAGAATGAAAGGGAGACCCAGTACTTC

d_gene: -
v_gene: TRBV6-1
j_gene: TRBJ2-7
len: 18
abundance: -
CDR3aa: CASSASLLTGSRSYEQYF
CDR3nt: TGTGCCAGCAGTGCAAGCCTCCTTACAGGGTCGAGGTCCTACGAGCAGTACTTC

d_gene: -
v_gene: TRBV19
j_gene: TRBJ1-1
len: 16
abundance: -
CDR3aa: CASSPQGTTLNTEAFF
CDR3nt: TGTGCCAGTAGTCCGCAGGGGACGACTTTGAACACTGAAGCTTTCTTT

d_gene: TRBD1
v_gene: TRBV12-3/TRBV12-4
j_gene: TRBJ1-2
len: 13
abundance: -
CDR3aa: CASSYGQGNGYTF
CDR3nt: TGTGCCAGCAGTTACGGACAGGGTAATGGCTACACCTTC

d_gene: -
v_gene: TRBV7-2
j_gene: TRBJ2-2
len: 17
abundance: -
CDR3aa: CASSAVWDRRNTGELFF
CDR3nt: TGTGCCAGCAGCGCAGTCTGGGACCGAAGGAACACCGGGGAGCTGTTTTTT

d_gene: TRBD1
v_gene: TRBV10-1
j_gene: TRBJ1-1
len: 14
abundance: -
CDR3aa: CASSMTGGGSEAFF
CDR3nt: TGCGCCAGCAGTATGACAGGGGGAGGTTCTGAAGCTTTCTTT

d_gene: TRBD1
v_gene: TRBV5-4
j_gene: TRBJ2-4
len: 16
abundance: -
CDR3aa: CASSPSGGLAKNIQYF
CDR3nt: TGTGCCAGCAGCCCCTCAGGGGGTCTGGCCAAAAACATTCAGTACTTC

d_gene: -
v_gene: TRBV10-3
j_gene: TRBJ2-1
len: 15
abundance: -
CDR3aa: CAISGVDSSYNEQFF
CDR3nt: TGTGCCATCAGTGGGGTCGACAGCTCCTACAATGAGCAGTTCTTC

d_gene: -
v_gene: TRBV10-1
j_gene: TRBJ1-4
len: 15
abundance: -
CDR3aa: CASSGGLAANEKLFF
CDR3nt: TGCGCCAGCAGTGGCGGGTTAGCGGCTAATGAAAAACTGTTTTTT

d_gene: -
v_gene: TRBV19
j_gene: TRBJ2-1
len: 13
abundance: -
CDR3aa: CASSIPQGNEQFF
CDR3nt: TGTGCCAGTAGTATCCCGCAAGGCAATGAGCAGTTCTTC

d_gene: -
v_gene: TRBV19
j_gene: TRBJ1-1
len: 17
abundance: few
CDR3aa: CASSKTRGQVVNTEAFF
CDR3nt: TGTGCCAGTAGTAAAACACGGGGTCAAGTAGTGAACACTGAAGCTTTCTTT

d_gene: -
v_gene: TRBV5-1
j_gene: TRBJ2-7
len: 16
abundance: -
CDR3aa: CASSLVIGGPRYEQYF
CDR3nt: TGCGCCAGCAGCTTGGTTATTGGGGGACCGAGGTACGAGCAGTACTTC